This T cell receptor beta chain was observed in a study of blood T cell repertoires in COVID-19. Study-wide background: Both acute and convalescent COVID-19 samples were obtained from the United States, Italy and Spain.

Some clones are missing from TCRdb's copy, which holds only in-frame ones; the method was immunoSEQ multiplex PCR. The sample consists of approximately 270,000 clones, 70% to 90% of them appearing once. Trimming took 9 bases from V and 3 from J, leaving 14 bases between them. CDR1 is LNHNV and CDR2 is YYDKDF in the germline V gene (reference sequence). CDR3 size: 13 residues. Grouping used clinical history reported by participants in a survey and questionnaire. This chain joins TRBV15 and TRBJ1-1; the D is unclear. The sample comprised PBMCs or T cells enriched from blood (not recorded which). This receptor was identified in a woman aged 50 to 60 who had recovered from COVID-19. The CDR3: CATRATGDTEAFF. CDR3 in DNA: TGTGCCACGCGGGCCACCGGGGACACTGAAGCTTTCTTT. Complete variable domain (other parts from reference TRBV15 and TRBJ1-1): DAMVIQNPRYQVTQFGKPVTLSCSQTLNHNVMYWYQQKSSQAPKLLFHYYDKDFNNEADTPDNFQSRRPNTSFCFLDIRSPGLGDTAMYLCATRATGDTEAFFGQGTRLTVV.